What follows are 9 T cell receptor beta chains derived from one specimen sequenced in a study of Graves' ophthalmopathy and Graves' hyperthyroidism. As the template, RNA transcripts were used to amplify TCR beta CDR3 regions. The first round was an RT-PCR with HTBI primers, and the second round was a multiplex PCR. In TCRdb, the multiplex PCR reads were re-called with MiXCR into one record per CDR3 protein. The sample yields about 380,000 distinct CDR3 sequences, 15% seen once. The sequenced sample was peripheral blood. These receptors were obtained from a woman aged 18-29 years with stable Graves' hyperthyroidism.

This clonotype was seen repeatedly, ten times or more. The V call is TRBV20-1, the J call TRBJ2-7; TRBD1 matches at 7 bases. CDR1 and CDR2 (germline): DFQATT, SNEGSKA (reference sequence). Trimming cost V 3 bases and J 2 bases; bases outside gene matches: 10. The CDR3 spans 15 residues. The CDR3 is CSASSRDSRTYEQYF. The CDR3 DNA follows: TGCAGTGCTAGTTCCAGGGACAGCCGTACCTACGAGCAGTACTTC.

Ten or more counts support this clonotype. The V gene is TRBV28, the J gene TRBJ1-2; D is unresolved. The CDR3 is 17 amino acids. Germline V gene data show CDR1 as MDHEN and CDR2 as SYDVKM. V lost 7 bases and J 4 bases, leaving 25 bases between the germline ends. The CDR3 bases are TGTGCCAGCACCGTGTGGAGTGAGGGCTTCGCGTTCTATGGCTACACCTTC. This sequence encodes CASTVWSEGFAFYGYTF.

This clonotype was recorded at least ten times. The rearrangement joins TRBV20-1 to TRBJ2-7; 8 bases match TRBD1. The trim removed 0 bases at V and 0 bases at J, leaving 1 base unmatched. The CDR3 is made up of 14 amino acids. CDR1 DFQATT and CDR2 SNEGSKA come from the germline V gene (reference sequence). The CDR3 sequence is CSARDQGASYEQYF. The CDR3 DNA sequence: TGCAGTGCTAGAGACCAGGGGGCCTCCTACGAGCAGTACTTC.

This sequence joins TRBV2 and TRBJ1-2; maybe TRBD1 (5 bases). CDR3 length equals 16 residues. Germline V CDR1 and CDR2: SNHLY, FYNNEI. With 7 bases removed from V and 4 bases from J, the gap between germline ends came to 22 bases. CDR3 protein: CASNSRDGTAGYGYTF. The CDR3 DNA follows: TGTGCCAGCAATTCACGAGATGGGACCGCTGGCTATGGCTACACCTTC.

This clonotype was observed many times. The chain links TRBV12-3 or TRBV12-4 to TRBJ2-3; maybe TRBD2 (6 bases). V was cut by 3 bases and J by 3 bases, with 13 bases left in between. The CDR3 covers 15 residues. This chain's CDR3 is CASSFHSRGTDTQYF. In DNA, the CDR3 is TGTGCCAGCAGTTTTCACTCCCGGGGGACAGATACGCAGTATTTT.

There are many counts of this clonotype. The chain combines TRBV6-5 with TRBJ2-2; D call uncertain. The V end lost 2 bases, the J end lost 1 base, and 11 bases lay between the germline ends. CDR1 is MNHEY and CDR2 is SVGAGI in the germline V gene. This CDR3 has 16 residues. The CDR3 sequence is CASSYPPVGNTGELFF. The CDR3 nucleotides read TGTGCCAGCAGTTACCCTCCTGTGGGGAACACCGGGGAGCTGTTTTTT.

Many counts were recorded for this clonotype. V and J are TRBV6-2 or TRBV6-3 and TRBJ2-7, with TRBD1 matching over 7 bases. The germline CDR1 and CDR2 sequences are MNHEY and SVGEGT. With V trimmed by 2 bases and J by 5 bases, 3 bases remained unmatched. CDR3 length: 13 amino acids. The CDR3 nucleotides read TGTGCCAGCAGTTACCATGACAGGGACGAGCAGTACTTC. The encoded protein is CASSYHDRDEQYF.

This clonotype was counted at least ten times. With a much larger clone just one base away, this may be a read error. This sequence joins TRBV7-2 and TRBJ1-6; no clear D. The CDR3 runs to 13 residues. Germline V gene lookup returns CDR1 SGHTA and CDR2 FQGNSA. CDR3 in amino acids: CASSSVHGSHLHF. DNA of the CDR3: TGTGCCAGCAGCTCTGTACACGGTTCACACCTCCACTTT.

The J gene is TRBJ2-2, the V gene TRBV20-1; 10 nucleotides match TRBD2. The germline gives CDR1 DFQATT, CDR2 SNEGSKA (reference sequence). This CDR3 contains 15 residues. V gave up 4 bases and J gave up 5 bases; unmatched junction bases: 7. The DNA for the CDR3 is TGCAGTGCTATCTCCGGGACTAGCGTGACCGGGGAGCTGTTTTTT. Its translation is CSAISGTSVTGELFF.